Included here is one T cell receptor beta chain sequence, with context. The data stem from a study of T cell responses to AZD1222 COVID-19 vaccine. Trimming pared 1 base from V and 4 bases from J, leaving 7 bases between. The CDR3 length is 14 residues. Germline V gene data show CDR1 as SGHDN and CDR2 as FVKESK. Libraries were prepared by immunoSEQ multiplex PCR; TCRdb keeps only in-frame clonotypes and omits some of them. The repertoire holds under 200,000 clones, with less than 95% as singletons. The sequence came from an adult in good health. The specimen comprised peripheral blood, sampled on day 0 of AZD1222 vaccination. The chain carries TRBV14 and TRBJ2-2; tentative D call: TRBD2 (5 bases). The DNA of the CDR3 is TGTGCCAGCAGCCAAGGGGGAGTCACCGGGGAGCTGTTTTTT. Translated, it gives CASSQGGVTGELFF.